This TCR beta chain was identified during a study of blood T cell repertoires in COVID-19. In the study overall: Samples came from the United States, Italy and Spain, spanning acute and convalescent COVID-19.

CDR1 is MNHNY and CDR2 is SVGAGI in the germline V gene (reference sequence). This CDR3 spans 16 amino acids. The V and J ends lost 0 bases and 0 bases respectively, with 11 bases between them. As processed by the authors: Amplification with reference gene primers provided the estimates of nucleated cell counts. Using immunoSEQ multiplex PCR, the repertoire was profiled, and TCRdb retains in-frame clones only, with some absent. The V and J calls and clone size were taken over from that table, and D and trimming were inferred from the DNA. The table lists around 270,000 clones, around 85% of them singletons. Membership in each cohort depended on participant-reported clinical history. Before being deemed recovered, Cohort 3 donors had two negative PCRs, clearance, or symptom resolution.

Sample: PBMCs or T cells enriched from blood (not recorded which). This receptor was obtained from a woman younger than 45 who had recovered from COVID-19. This chain joins TRBV6-6 and TRBJ1-2; the D is unclear. CDR3 sequence (DNA): TGTGCCAGCAGTTACTCGGCGCAAGACTCTAACTATGGCTACACCTTC. It is translated as CASSYSAQDSNYGYTF.